Included here is one T cell receptor (beta chain) sequence, with context. The antigen is not known. Nominal health characterized the donors when sampled, though unrecorded immune exposures were likely. These data are taken from a study of cytomegalovirus exposure and HLA in healthy donors. CDR1 and CDR2 (germline): SQVTM, ANQGSEA. The CDR3 has 15 residues. V shed 3 bases, J shed 6 bases, and the junction held 5 bases outside the gene matches. Study-level results: An analysis done earlier found most TCR beta V segments productive about 87% or about 30% of the time.

PCR was performed using 60 Vbeta and 13 Jbeta primers. Clones were sequenced by immunoSEQ multiplex PCR, and TCRdb holds only the in-frame ones, with some missing. This sample has roughly 230,000 clones, with more than 70% found just once. The chain is built from TRBV29-1 and TRBJ2-3, with 14 positions matching TRBD2. The TCR originated in a boy aged 10-17 years in good health and CMV-seronegative. The specimen was PBMCs. DNA of the CDR3: TGCAGCGTTGATAGACTAGCGGGAGGGCCGGATACGCAGTATTTT. Its protein is CSVDRLAGGPDTQYF.